This TCR beta chain was obtained from a study of cytomegalovirus exposure and HLA in healthy donors. About this clone: Its antigen is currently unknown.

CDR1 is SGHTA and CDR2 is FQGNSA in the germline V gene. The V end was cut by 4 bases, the J end by 0 bases, with 16 bases between. The CDR3 extends over 16 amino acids. Findings and limits, study-wide: According to an earlier analysis, most TCR beta V segments yielded productive rearrangements about 87% or about 30% of the time. Exclusion applied to some V segments, including TRBV6-2 and TRBV6-3, as they were indistinguishable.

Primers included in the PCR were 60 Vbeta and 13 Jbeta primers. TCRdb's copy holds only in-frame clones and misses some; the assay was immunoSEQ multiplex PCR. The table records around 89,000 clones, over 70% of them present only once. Material for sequencing was PBMCs. This TCR was recovered from a middle-aged man in good health and CMV-seronegative. The chain has TRBV7-2 and TRBJ2-7; TRBD1 might be the D (6 bases). This CDR3 is CASSSFRDTASYEQYF. The CDR3 DNA sequence: TGTGCCAGCAGCTCTTTCCGGGACACCGCCTCCTACGAGCAGTACTTC. The whole variable domain, filled in from reference TRBV7-2 and TRBJ2-7, reads GAGVSQSPSNKVTEKGKDVELRCDPISGHTALYWYRQSLGQGLEFLIYFQGNSAPDKSGLPSDRFSAERTGGSVSTLTIQRTQQEDSAVYLCASSSFRDTASYEQYFGPGTRLTVT.